The sequence of this T cell receptor beta chain was determined in a study of cytomegalovirus exposure and HLA in healthy donors. PCR amplification relied on 60 Vbeta primers (plus 13 Jbeta primers). Here immunoSEQ multiplex PCR was the method, and the copy in TCRdb shows in-frame clones only, minus some. The sample shows 89,000 or so clones, just under 85% of them seen only once. This CDR3 is built from 17 residues. Germline V lookup: CDR1 SGHTA, CDR2 FQGNSA. The J segment lost 7 bases and the V segment lost 3 bases, leaving 16 bases of the junction unmatched. Whole-study findings and limits: Apparent HLA restriction characterized most CMV-associated TCR beta chains in a later analysis.

On this clone: What it binds is unknown.

This rearrangement joins TRBV7-2 to TRBJ2-7; TRBD2 aligns across 9 bases. Sample: PBMCs. This TCR was recovered from a woman aged 18-30 years in good health and CMV-seropositive. This chain's CDR3 is CASSFRRVAGGQVEQYF. The CDR3 nucleotides read TGTGCCAGCAGCTTCCGGAGGGTGGCGGGGGGGCAAGTGGAGCAGTACTTC.